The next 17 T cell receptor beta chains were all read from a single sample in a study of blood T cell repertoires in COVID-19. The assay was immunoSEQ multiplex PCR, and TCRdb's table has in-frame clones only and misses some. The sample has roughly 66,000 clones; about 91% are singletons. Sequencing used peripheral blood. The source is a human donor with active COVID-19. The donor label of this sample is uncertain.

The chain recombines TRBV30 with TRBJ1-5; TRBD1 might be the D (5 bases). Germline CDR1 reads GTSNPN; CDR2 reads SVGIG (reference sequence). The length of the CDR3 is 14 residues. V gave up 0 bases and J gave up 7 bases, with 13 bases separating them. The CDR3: CAWSVTGPRQPQHF. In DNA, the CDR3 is TGTGCCTGGAGTGTTACAGGTCCAAGGCAGCCCCAGCATTTT.

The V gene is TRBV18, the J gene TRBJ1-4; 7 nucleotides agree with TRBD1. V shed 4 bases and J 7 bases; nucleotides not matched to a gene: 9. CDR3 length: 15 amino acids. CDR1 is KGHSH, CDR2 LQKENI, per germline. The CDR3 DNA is TGTGCCAGCTCACACTCCGACAGGGACGGTGAAAAACTGTTTTTT. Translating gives CASSHSDRDGEKLFF.

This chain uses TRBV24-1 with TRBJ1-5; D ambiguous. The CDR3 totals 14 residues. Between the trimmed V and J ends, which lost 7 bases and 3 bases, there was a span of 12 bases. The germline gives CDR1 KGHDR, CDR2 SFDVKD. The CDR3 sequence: CATRGGGFNQPQHF. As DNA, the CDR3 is TGTGCCACCAGAGGAGGCGGATTCAATCAGCCCCAGCATTTT.

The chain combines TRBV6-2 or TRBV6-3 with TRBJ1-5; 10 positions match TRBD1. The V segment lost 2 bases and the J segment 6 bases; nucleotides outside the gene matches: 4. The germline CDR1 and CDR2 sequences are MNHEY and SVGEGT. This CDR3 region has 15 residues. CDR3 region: CASSYPTGGGQPQHF. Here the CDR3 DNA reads TGTGCCAGCAGTTACCCGACAGGGGGCGGTCAGCCCCAGCATTTT.

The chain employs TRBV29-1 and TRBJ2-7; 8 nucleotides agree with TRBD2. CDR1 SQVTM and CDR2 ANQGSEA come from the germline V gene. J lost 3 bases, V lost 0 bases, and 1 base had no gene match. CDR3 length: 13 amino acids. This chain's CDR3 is CSVEETSGYEQYF. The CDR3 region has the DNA TGCAGCGTTGAAGAAACTAGCGGCTACGAGCAGTACTTC.

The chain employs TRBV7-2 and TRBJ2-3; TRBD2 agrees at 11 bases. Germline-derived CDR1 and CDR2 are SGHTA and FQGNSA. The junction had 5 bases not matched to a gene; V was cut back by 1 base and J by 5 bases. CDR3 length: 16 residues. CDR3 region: CASSLGPGLAEDTQYF. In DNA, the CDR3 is TGTGCCAGCAGCTTAGGCCCGGGACTAGCGGAAGATACGCAGTATTTT.

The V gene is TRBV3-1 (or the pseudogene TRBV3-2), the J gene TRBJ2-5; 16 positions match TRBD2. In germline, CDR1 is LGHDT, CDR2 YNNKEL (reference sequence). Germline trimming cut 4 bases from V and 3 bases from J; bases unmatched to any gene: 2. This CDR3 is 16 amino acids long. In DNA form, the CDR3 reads TGTGCCAGCAGCCTTGGGACTAGCGGGAGGGAAGAGACCCAGTACTTC. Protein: CASSLGTSGREETQYF.

CDR3 bases: TGTGCCAGCAGCGTGGGAAAGCGGGAGACCCCCTACGAGCAGTACTTC. Its protein is CASSVGKRETPYEQYF. J is TRBJ2-7 and V is TRBV9; 8 bases fit TRBD2. V shed 2 bases, J shed 2 bases, and the junction held 9 bases outside the gene matches. Per germline, CDR1 SGDLS and CDR2 YYNGEE. The length of the CDR3 is 16 residues.

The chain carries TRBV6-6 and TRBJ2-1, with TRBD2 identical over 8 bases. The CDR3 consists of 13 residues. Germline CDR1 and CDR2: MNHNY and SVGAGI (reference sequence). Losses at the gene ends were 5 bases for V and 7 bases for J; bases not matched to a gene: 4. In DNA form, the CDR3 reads TGTGCCAGCAGTATAAGCGGGGGAAATGAGCAGTTCTTC. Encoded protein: CASSISGGNEQFF.

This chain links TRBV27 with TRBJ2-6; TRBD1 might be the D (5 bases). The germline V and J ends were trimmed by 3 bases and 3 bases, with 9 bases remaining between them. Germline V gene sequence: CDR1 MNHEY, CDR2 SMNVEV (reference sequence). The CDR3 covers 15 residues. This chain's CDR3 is CASSFRVVGANVLTF. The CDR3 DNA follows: TGTGCCAGCAGTTTCAGGGTAGTTGGGGCCAACGTCCTGACTTTC.

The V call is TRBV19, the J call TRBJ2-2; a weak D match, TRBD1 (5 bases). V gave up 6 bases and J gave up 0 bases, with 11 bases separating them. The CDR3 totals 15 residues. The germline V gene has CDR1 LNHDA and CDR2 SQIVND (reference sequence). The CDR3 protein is CASRADRPNTGELFF. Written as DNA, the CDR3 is TGTGCCAGTAGGGCAGACAGACCGAACACCGGGGAGCTGTTTTTT.

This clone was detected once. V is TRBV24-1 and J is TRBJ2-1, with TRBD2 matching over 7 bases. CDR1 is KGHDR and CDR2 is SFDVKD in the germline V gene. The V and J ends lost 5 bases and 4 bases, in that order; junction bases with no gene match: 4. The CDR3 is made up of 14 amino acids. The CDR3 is CATSGASGYNEQFF. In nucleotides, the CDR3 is TGTGCCACCAGTGGGGCTAGCGGTTACAATGAGCAGTTCTTC.

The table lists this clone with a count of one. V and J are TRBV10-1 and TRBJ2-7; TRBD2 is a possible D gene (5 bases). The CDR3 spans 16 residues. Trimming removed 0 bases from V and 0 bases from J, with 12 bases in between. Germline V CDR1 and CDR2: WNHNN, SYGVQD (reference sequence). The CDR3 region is CASSESTERSSYEQYF. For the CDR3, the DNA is TGCGCCAGCAGTGAGTCTACGGAGCGGAGCTCCTACGAGCAGTACTTC.

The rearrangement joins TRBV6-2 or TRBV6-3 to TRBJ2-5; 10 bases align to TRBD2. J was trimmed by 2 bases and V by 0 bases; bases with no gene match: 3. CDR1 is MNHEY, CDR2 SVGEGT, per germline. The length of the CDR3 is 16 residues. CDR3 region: CASSYSPSGSQETQYF. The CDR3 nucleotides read TGTGCCAGCAGTTACTCTCCTAGCGGGAGTCAAGAGACCCAGTACTTC.

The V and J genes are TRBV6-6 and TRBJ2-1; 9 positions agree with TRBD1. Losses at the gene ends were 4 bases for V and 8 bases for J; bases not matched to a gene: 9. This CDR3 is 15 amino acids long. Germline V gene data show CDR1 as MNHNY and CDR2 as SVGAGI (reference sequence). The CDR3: CASSSRDRVPDEQFF. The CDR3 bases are TGTGCCAGCAGTTCCCGGGACAGGGTTCCGGATGAGCAGTTCTTC.

DNA of the CDR3: TGTGCCTGGAGTGTGGGACAGGGGTCCGAGCAGTACTTC. Translating gives CAWSVGQGSEQYF. The rearrangement links TRBV30 to TRBJ2-7, with TRBD1 matching over 10 bases. The CDR3 has 13 residues. V shed 0 bases, J shed 6 bases, and the junction held 2 bases outside the gene matches. CDR1 and CDR2 from the germline V gene are GTSNPN and SVGIG (reference sequence).

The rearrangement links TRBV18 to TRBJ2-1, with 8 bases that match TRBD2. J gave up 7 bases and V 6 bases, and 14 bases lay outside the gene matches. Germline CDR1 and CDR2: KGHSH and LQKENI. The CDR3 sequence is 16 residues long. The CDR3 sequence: CASSGSPGRAVNEQFF. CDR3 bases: TGTGCCAGCTCCGGTTCGCCCGGGAGGGCGGTTAATGAGCAGTTCTTC.